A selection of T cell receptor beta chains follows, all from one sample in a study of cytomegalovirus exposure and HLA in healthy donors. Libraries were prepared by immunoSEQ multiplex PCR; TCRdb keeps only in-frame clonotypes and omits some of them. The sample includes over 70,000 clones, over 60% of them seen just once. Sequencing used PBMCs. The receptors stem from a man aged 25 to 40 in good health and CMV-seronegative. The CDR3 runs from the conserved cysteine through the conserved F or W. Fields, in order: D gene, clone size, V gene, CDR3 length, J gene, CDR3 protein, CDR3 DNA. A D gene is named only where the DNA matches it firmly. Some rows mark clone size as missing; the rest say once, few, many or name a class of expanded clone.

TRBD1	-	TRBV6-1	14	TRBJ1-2	CASKDPGQGASYTF	TGTGCCAGTAAGGATCCGGGACAGGGGGCGAGCTACACCTTC
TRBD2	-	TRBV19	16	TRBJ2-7	CASSLSPATSAYEQYF	TGTGCCAGTAGTCTATCTCCGGCGACTAGCGCGTACGAGCAGTACTTC
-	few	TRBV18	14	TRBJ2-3	CASSPPRQIDTQYF	TGTGCCAGCTCACCACCGCGACAGATAGATACGCAGTATTTT
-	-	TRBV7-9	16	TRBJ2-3	CSSSLDRRSPTDTQYF	TGTTCCAGCAGCTTAGATCGGCGGAGTCCCACAGATACGCAGTATTTT
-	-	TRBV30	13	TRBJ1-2	CAWSVGAGVGYTF	TGTGCCTGGAGTGTAGGGGCAGGGGTCGGCTACACCTTC
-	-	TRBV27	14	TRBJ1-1	CASSLSTLVAEAFF	TGTGCCAGCAGTTTATCGACTCTGGTGGCTGAAGCTTTCTTT
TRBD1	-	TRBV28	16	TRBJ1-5	CASSLFRDRGLQPQHF	TGTGCCAGCAGTTTATTTCGGGACAGGGGACTTCAGCCCCAGCATTTT
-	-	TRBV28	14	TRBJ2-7	CASSFGGETYEQYF	TGTGCCAGCAGTTTTGGTGGAGAGACCTACGAGCAGTACTTC
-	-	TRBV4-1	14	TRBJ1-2	CASSQEQGNYGYTF	TGCGCCAGCAGCCAAGAGCAGGGCAACTATGGCTACACCTTC
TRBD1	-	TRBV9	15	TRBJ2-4	CASSPQTGDANIQYF	TGTGCCAGCAGCCCTCAGACAGGGGACGCGAACATTCAGTACTTC
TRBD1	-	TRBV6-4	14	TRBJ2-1	CASSEDRDYNEQFF	TGTGCCAGCAGTGAAGACAGGGACTACAATGAGCAGTTCTTC
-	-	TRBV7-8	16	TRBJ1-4	CASSLAGGGDNEKLFF	TGTGCCAGCAGCTTAGCCGGCGGGGGAGATAATGAAAAACTGTTTTTT
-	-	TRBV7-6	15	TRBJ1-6	CASSMGSSYNSPLHF	TGCGCCAGCAGCATGGGGAGCTCCTATAATTCACCCCTCCACTTT
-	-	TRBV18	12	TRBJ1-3	CASSPQGDTIYF	TGTGCCAGCTCACCACAGGGGGACACCATATATTTT
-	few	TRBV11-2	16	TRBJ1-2	CASRHIARGHTSGYTF	TGTGCCAGCAGACATATCGCCCGGGGACACACAAGTGGCTACACCTTC
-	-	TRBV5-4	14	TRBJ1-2	CASSLERGGYRYTF	TGTGCCAGCAGCCTCGAACGAGGAGGCTATCGCTACACCTTC
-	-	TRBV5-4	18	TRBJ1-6	CASSGSTGTSSYNSPLHF	TGTGCCAGCAGCGGGTCGACAGGCACCAGCTCCTATAATTCACCCCTCCACTTT
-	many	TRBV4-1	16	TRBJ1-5	CASSQDLQIFNQPQHF	TGCGCCAGCAGCCAAGATCTACAGATTTTCAATCAGCCCCAGCATTTT
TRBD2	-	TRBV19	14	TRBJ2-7	CASSGLAGAYEQYF	TGTGCCAGTTCAGGACTAGCGGGAGCGTACGAGCAGTACTTC
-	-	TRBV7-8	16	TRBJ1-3	CASSLSVGGDGNTIYF	TGTGCCAGCAGCTTATCTGTGGGGGGTGATGGAAACACCATATATTTT
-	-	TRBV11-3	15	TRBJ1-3	CASSLGGSTGNTIYF	TGTGCCAGCAGCTTAGGTGGCTCCACTGGAAACACCATATATTTT
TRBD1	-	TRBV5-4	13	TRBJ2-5	CASSFTGGETQYF	TGTGCCAGCAGCTTTACAGGGGGGGAGACCCAGTACTTC
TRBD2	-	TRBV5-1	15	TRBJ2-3	CASTLAGGGTDTQYF	TGCGCCAGCACCCTAGCGGGGGGCGGGACAGATACGCAGTATTTT
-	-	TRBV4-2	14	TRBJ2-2	CASSQTTVMRELFF	TGTGCCAGCAGCCAGACGACAGTAATGAGGGAGCTGTTTTTT
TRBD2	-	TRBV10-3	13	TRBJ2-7	CAIKTGLENEQYF	TGTGCCATAAAAACGGGACTAGAAAACGAGCAGTACTTC
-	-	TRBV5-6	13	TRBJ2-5	CASSLYSQETQYF	TGTGCCAGCAGCTTGTACTCCCAAGAGACCCAGTACTTC
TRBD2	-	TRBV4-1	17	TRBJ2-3	CASSQARTSGRGDTQYF	TGCGCCAGCAGCCAGGCTAGGACTAGCGGGAGGGGAGATACGCAGTATTTT
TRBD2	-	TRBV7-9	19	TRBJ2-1	CASSLGWGLAESSYNEQFF	TGTGCCAGCAGCTTAGGATGGGGACTAGCGGAGAGCTCCTACAATGAGCAGTTCTTC
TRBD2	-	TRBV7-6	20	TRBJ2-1	CASSLETPGLAGGRYNEQFF	TGTGCCAGCAGCTTAGAAACTCCGGGACTAGCGGGAGGGCGCTACAATGAGCAGTTCTTC
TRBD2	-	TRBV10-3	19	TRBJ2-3	CAISESLTSGSSSTDTQYF	TGTGCCATCAGTGAGTCTTTGACTAGCGGGAGCTCAAGCACAGATACGCAGTATTTT
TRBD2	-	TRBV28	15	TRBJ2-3	CASSPRAGVGDTQYF	TGTGCCAGCAGTCCCCGAGCGGGAGTAGGAGATACGCAGTATTTT
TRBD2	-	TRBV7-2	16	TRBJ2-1	CASSWMSGSSYNEQFF	TGTGCCAGCAGCTGGATGAGCGGGAGCTCCTACAATGAGCAGTTCTTC
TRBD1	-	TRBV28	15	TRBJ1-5	CASSLSRGQGQPQHF	TGTGCCAGCAGTCTGTCTCGGGGACAGGGGCAGCCCCAGCATTTT